This entry lists 24 T cell receptor beta chains sequenced from one sample in a study of blood T cell repertoires in COVID-19. Libraries were prepared by immunoSEQ multiplex PCR; TCRdb keeps only in-frame clonotypes and omits some of them. The data hold some 80,000 clones, with 79% observed a single time. The sample taken for sequencing was peripheral blood. The receptors were sampled from a woman of 80 years or more with active or convalescent COVID-19.

The chain recombines TRBV3-1 (or the pseudogene TRBV3-2) with TRBJ1-5; D not resolved. V was cut by 5 bases and J by 6 bases, with 14 bases left in between. The length of the CDR3 is 14 residues. Per germline, CDR1 LGHDT and CDR2 YNNKEL (reference sequence). The CDR3, as DNA: TGTGCCAGCAGCTACTCGGGGTTCGGTCAGCCCCAGCATTTT. Protein sequence: CASSYSGFGQPQHF.

This chain connects TRBV3-1 (or the pseudogene TRBV3-2) to TRBJ2-2; D is possibly TRBD2 (6 bases). The CDR3 is 15 amino acids. Trimming took 5 bases from V and 4 from J, leaving 14 bases between them. Germline CDR1 and CDR2: LGHDT and YNNKEL (reference sequence). CDR3 amino acids: CASSRWRGPTGELFF. The CDR3 bases are TGTGCCAGCAGCAGGTGGCGGGGACCCACCGGGGAGCTGTTTTTT.

V is TRBV11-2 and J is TRBJ2-4, with 8 bases identical to TRBD2. In germline, CDR1 is SGHAT, CDR2 FQNNGV. J lost 2 bases, V lost 4 bases, and 13 bases had no gene match. The CDR3 is 18 amino acids. As DNA, the CDR3 is TGTGCCAGCAGCTCGTACCTAGCGGGTGGAAGGCCCAAAAACATTCAGTACTTC. This encodes CASSSYLAGGRPKNIQYF.

This chain joins TRBV28 and TRBJ1-2, with no clear D. This CDR3 comprises 13 residues. Germline V gives CDR1 MDHEN, CDR2 SYDVKM. V was trimmed by 1 base and J by 4 bases, leaving 7 bases between them. The CDR3 spells CASSLFRSYGYTF. In DNA form, the CDR3 reads TGTGCCAGCAGTTTATTCAGGTCCTATGGCTACACCTTC.

A remark on this clone: Other DNA sequences in the same sample also yield this CDR3. The V call is TRBV19, the J call TRBJ1-1; tentatively, D is TRBD1 (5 bases). Trimming left V 3 bases short and J 4 bases short, with 9 bases between. Germline assignment: CDR1 LNHDA and CDR2 SQIVND (reference sequence). The CDR3 extends over 13 amino acids. CDR3 amino acids: CASSIWGGTEAFF. The CDR3, as DNA: TGTGCCAGTAGTATCTGGGGGGGCACTGAAGCTTTCTTT.

This clone was found once. The chain carries TRBV10-3 and TRBJ2-1, with 7 bases that match TRBD2. Germline loops: CDR1 ENHRY, CDR2 SYGVKD. The CDR3 is 17 amino acids. The trim removed 0 bases at V and 1 base at J, leaving 6 bases unmatched. The CDR3 is CAISESMAGESYNEQFF. The CDR3 nucleotides are TGTGCCATCAGTGAGTCGATGGCGGGGGAGTCCTACAATGAGCAGTTCTTC.

CDR3 loop: CAWYRGLYTEAFF. The CDR3 nucleotides read TGTGCCTGGTACAGGGGGCTTTACACTGAAGCTTTCTTT. The J gene is TRBJ1-1, the V gene TRBV30, with 9 bases identical to TRBD1. Looked up from germline, CDR1 is GTSNPN and CDR2 is SVGIG (reference sequence). CDR3 length equals 13 residues. V gave up 5 bases and J gave up 3 bases; unmatched junction bases: 4.

This clone was detected only once. V is TRBV30 and J is TRBJ1-1, with unresolved D. V was pared by 4 bases and J by 3 bases, with 15 bases between. Germline V CDR1 and CDR2: GTSNPN, SVGIG (reference sequence). This CDR3 has 14 residues. CDR3: CAWTPTHWDTEAFF. The CDR3 nucleotides read TGTGCCTGGACCCCGACACACTGGGACACTGAAGCTTTCTTT.

This clone has just a few counts. The chain uses TRBV12-5 and TRBJ1-6; TRBD1 matches at 8 bases. The CDR3 runs to 14 residues. From germline, CDR1 is LGHNT and CDR2 FRNRAP. With V trimmed by 4 bases and J by 9 bases, 5 bases remained unmatched. The CDR3 DNA reads as TGTGCTAGTGGTTCTGGACAGGGAGGTTCACCCCTCCACTTT. As protein: CASGSGQGGSPLHF.

V is TRBV9 and J is TRBJ2-5, with 9 bases identical to TRBD2. Germline V gene lookup returns CDR1 SGDLS and CDR2 YYNGEE. V shed 0 bases, J shed 6 bases, and the junction held 15 bases outside the gene matches. The CDR3 sequence is 18 residues long. This chain's CDR3 is CASSVDGGGANTRQTQYF. In nucleotides, the CDR3 is TGTGCCAGCAGCGTAGACGGCGGGGGGGCCAATACGCGGCAGACCCAGTACTTC. Full variable domain (outside the CDR3, taken from reference TRBV9 and TRBJ2-5): DSGVTQTPKHLITATGQRVTLRCSPRSGDLSVYWYQQSLDQGLQFLIQYYNGEERAKGNILERFSAQQFPDLHSELNLSSLELGDSALYFCASSVDGGGANTRQTQYFGPGTRLLVL.

This clone was seen a handful of times. This chain joins TRBV7-2 and TRBJ2-1, with TRBD2 matching over 13 bases. The ends lost 5 bases at V and 3 bases at J; junction bases unmatched: 4. The length of the CDR3 is 16 residues. The V gene's germline CDR1 is SGHTA and CDR2 FQGNSA. CDR3 DNA: TGTGCCAGCAGCATCACTAGCGGGGGGGACTACAATGAGCAGTTCTTC. This encodes CASSITSGGDYNEQFF.

In its sample, this clone was seen once. The chain recombines TRBV7-9 with TRBJ1-2, with 7 positions matching TRBD1. Germline V CDR1 and CDR2: SEHNR, FQNEAQ (reference sequence). J gave up 7 bases and V 3 bases, and 11 bases lay outside the gene matches. The CDR3 consists of 15 residues. The CDR3 nucleotides are TGTGCCAGCAGCTTCGGGACAGACGTAGGTTTTGGCTACACCTTC. Amino acid sequence: CASSFGTDVGFGYTF.

This sequence joins TRBV25-1 and TRBJ2-1, with 13 bases matching TRBD2. The CDR3 has 15 residues. Germline values: CDR1 MGHDK, CDR2 SYGVNS. Trimming at V came to 8 bases and at J to 6 bases, leaving 7 bases not matched to a gene. The CDR3 bases are TGTGCCAGCGAAAAGGGACTAGCGGGATTCAATGAGCAGTTCTTC. Encoded protein: CASEKGLAGFNEQFF.

The chain is built from TRBV5-4 and TRBJ2-6; 12 positions match TRBD2. The CDR3 has 17 residues. Germline CDR1 reads SGHNT; CDR2 reads YYREEE (reference sequence). J gave up 3 bases and V 4 bases, and 5 bases lay outside the gene matches. CDR3 DNA: TGTGCCAGCAGCAGGCCGGGACTAGCGGGTGGGGCCAACGTCCTGACTTTC. This encodes CASSRPGLAGGANVLTF.

The J gene is TRBJ1-1, the V gene TRBV5-6; 7 bases align to TRBD1. The CDR3 consists of 15 residues. With V trimmed by 3 bases and J by 4 bases, 9 bases remained unmatched. Germline V lookup: CDR1 SGHDT, CDR2 YYEEEE. In nucleotides, the CDR3 is TGTGCCAGCAGCTATGCCGCGGGACAGTTCACTGAAGCTTTCTTT. Translated, it gives CASSYAAGQFTEAFF.

This chain joins TRBV4-1 and TRBJ2-7; D is possibly TRBD1 (6 bases). Trimming shortened V by 0 bases and J by 2 bases, and 20 bases separated the two germline ends. Germline CDR1 and CDR2: MGHRA and YSYEKL. CDR3 size: 18 residues. The CDR3 is CASSQDSDRRPYAYEQYF. DNA of the CDR3: TGCGCCAGCAGCCAAGATTCAGACAGGCGGCCATACGCCTACGAGCAGTACTTC.

CDR3 DNA sequence: TGTGCCAGCAGCCAAGATGAGGTTGGCGTGGGCACCGGGGAGCTGTTTTTT. Translating it yields CASSQDEVGVGTGELFF. J is TRBJ2-2 and V is TRBV14; D remains ambiguous. The length of the CDR3 is 17 residues. V lost 0 bases to trimming and J lost 4 bases, with 15 bases between them. CDR1 and CDR2 (germline): SGHDN, FVKESK.

This chain joins TRBV28 and TRBJ2-7; the match to TRBD2 covers 10 bases. This CDR3 region has 15 residues. Losses at the gene ends were 4 bases for V and 5 bases for J; bases not matched to a gene: 8. CDR1 is MDHEN, CDR2 SYDVKM, per germline. CDR3 protein: CASSSFSGRLNEQYF. CDR3 DNA sequence: TGTGCCAGCAGTTCCTTTAGCGGGAGGCTCAACGAGCAGTACTTC. Full variable domain (missing parts from reference TRBV28 and TRBJ2-7): DVKVTQSSRYLVKRTGEKVFLECVQDMDHENMFWYRQDPGLGLRLIYFSYDVKMKEKGDIPEGYSVSREKKERFSLILESASTNQTSMYLCASSSFSGRLNEQYFGPGTRLTVT.

V and J are TRBV13 and TRBJ2-7; 7 bases are shared with TRBD2. Germline values: CDR1 PRHDT, CDR2 FYEKMQ (reference sequence). The CDR3 covers 15 residues. The J segment lost 6 bases and the V segment lost 5 bases, leaving 13 bases of the junction unmatched. The CDR3 spells CASSPKRGSSFEQYF. CDR3 bases: TGTGCCAGCAGCCCGAAGCGGGGTAGTAGTTTCGAGCAGTACTTC.

The chain uses TRBV12-5 and TRBJ2-1; TRBD1 matches 9 bases. J was trimmed by 6 bases and V by 0 bases; bases with no gene match: 9. Germline CDR1 LGHNT, CDR2 FRNRAP. CDR3 size: 17 residues. The CDR3 region is CASGLVTSGTGTNEQFF. Written as DNA, the CDR3 is TGTGCTAGTGGTTTGGTAACTTCCGGGACAGGGACCAATGAGCAGTTCTTC.

V usage is TRBV18 and J usage is TRBJ2-1; possible D gene TRBD1, 5 bases. This CDR3 is built from 13 residues. From germline, CDR1 is KGHSH and CDR2 LQKENI. Trimming took off 0 bases at V and 12 bases at J, with 12 bases between the two ends. CDR3 nucleotides: TGTGCCAGCTCACCACCGGAAGGGGTTGGGCAGTTCTTC. Amino acids: CASSPPEGVGQFF.

The chain is built from TRBV14 and TRBJ2-7, with TRBD1 identical over 7 bases. This CDR3 is 14 amino acids long. The trim removed 4 bases at V and 6 bases at J, leaving 9 bases unmatched. CDR1 is SGHDN, CDR2 FVKESK, per germline. The CDR3 is CASSRDRVRSEQYF. CDR3 nucleotides: TGTGCCAGCAGCCGCGACAGGGTTAGGAGCGAGCAGTACTTC.

This chain joins TRBV25-1 and TRBJ2-1, with 11 bases aligning to TRBD1. CDR3 length: 15 residues. With 4 bases clipped from V and 3 bases from J, the junction kept 2 bases outside the gene matches. The V gene's germline CDR1 is MGHDK and CDR2 SYGVNS. The CDR3, as DNA: TGTGCCAGCAGTGGGGACAGGGGGGTCTACAATGAGCAGTTCTTC. Encoded protein: CASSGDRGVYNEQFF.

This rearrangement joins TRBV11-2 to TRBJ1-5; D gene ambiguous. The length of the CDR3 is 15 residues. V gave up 0 bases and J gave up 4 bases, with 10 bases separating them. Germline CDR1 is SGHAT and CDR2 is FQNNGV. Here the CDR3 reads CASSLEGLINQPQHF. In nucleotides, the CDR3 is TGTGCCAGCAGCTTAGAGGGCCTAATTAATCAGCCCCAGCATTTT.